The source of this T cell receptor (beta chain) is a study of T cell repertoires in cytomegalovirus infection. TCRdb reanalysed the reads using MiXCR and keeps one entry per CDR3 protein. The sample includes approximately 74,000 distinct CDR3 sequences, approximately 42% of them seen just once. This clonotype has only a few counts. Its target is unknown. CDR1 is SQVTM, CDR2 ANQGSEA, per germline. CDR3 length: 16 amino acids. V lost 4 bases and J lost 4; bases outside the gene matches: 14. The sequence was obtained from a human donor in good health (CMV status not recorded). Some clones in this sample may be carry-over from other donors' samples. The source material was CD8+ T cells from cultured PBMCs, sampled from culture after CMV antigen stimulation. The chain combines TRBV29-1 with TRBJ1-2; 8 positions agree with TRBD1. DNA for the CDR3: TGCAGCGTTGGGACAGGGTTATCTGAGCGAGGCTATGGCTACACCTTC. Translated, it gives CSVGTGLSERGYGYTF.